A single sample is the source of the 18 T cell receptor beta chains below, sequenced in a study of human T cells and chemical hapten exposure. TCRdb reprocessed the RACE reads with MiXCR, giving one entry per CDR3 protein. The sample holds about 340,000 distinct CDR3 sequences, under 8% seen once. Stated time point: patch test 1, 2 weeks after DPC sensitization. As for treatment: therapeutic diphenylcyclopropenone sensitization with weekly scalp DPC. This specimen was whole blood, taken in connection with sensitization to the hapten diphenylcyclopropenone (DPC). These receptors were obtained from a woman between 18 and 29 years old with alopecia areata. Some clones in this sample may be carry-over from other donors' samples.

This clonotype has ten or more counts. The V call is TRBV7-9, the J call TRBJ2-7; D is perhaps TRBD1 (6 bases). Germline loops: CDR1 SEHNR, CDR2 FQNEAQ (reference sequence). The CDR3 is made up of 12 amino acids. V dropped 5 bases and J dropped 6 bases, with 11 bases sitting between them. CDR3 residues: CASSHGQSEQYF. CDR3 DNA sequence: TGTGCCAGCAGCCACGGACAGTCCGAGCAGTACTTC.

The chain links TRBV4-3 to TRBJ1-2; D uncertain. CDR1 and CDR2 (germline): LGHNA, YSLEER. The CDR3 is made up of 16 amino acids. Trimming took 0 bases from V and 4 from J, leaving 15 bases between them. The CDR3 nucleotides are TGCGCCAGCAGCCAAGATTTGGCCAGGAAACTCTATGGCTACACCTTC. It specifies CASSQDLARKLYGYTF.

This clonotype was seen a few times. DNA of the CDR3: TGTGCCAGCATTTTACTAGTGGGGGACACTGAAGCTTTCTTT. Translation gives CASILLVGDTEAFF. The rearrangement links TRBV6-6 to TRBJ1-1; tentatively, D is TRBD1 (5 bases). Trimming took off 7 bases at V and 3 bases at J, with 15 bases between the two ends. The CDR3 extends over 14 amino acids. Per the germline V gene, CDR1 is MNHNY and CDR2 is SVGAGI (reference sequence).

This clonotype was observed many times. The chain is built from TRBV10-2 and TRBJ1-5; 8 bases are a match to TRBD1. The V gene end was trimmed by 7 bases and the J gene end by 3 bases; junction bases not matched to a gene: 14. CDR1 is WSHSY and CDR2 is SAAADI in the germline V gene. The CDR3 is made up of 17 amino acids. The CDR3 coding sequence is TGCGCCAGCACAGGGGGGAAGTCAGGGGGCCCCAATCAGCCCCAGCATTTT. This translates into CASTGGKSGGPNQPQHF.

The table lists this clonotype with a few counts. The V gene is TRBV3-1, the J gene TRBJ1-5; TRBD1 matches 8 bases. The trim removed 4 bases at V and 3 bases at J, leaving 17 bases unmatched. The CDR3 sequence is 19 residues long. In germline, CDR1 is LGHDT, CDR2 YNNKEL (reference sequence). The CDR3 here is CASSLGTVRQGKDNQPQHF. CDR3 in DNA: TGTGCCAGCAGCCTAGGGACCGTTCGACAGGGGAAGGACAATCAGCCCCAGCATTTT.

This clonotype was found a few times. The CDR3 DNA is TGCGCCAGCAGCCCTGGGACAGGGGGTAACTATGGCTACACCTTC. It yields the protein CASSPGTGGNYGYTF. V usage is TRBV5-1 and J usage is TRBJ1-2; 11 positions match TRBD1. CDR1 and CDR2 from the germline V gene are SGHRS and YFSETQ. The CDR3 contains 15 residues. V trimming: 4 bases; J trimming: 1 base; junction bases outside the gene matches: 3.

The chain carries TRBV25-1 and TRBJ2-7, with 7 bases aligning to TRBD2. V trimming: 4 bases; J trimming: 3 bases; junction bases outside the gene matches: 6. This CDR3 comprises 14 residues. The germline gives CDR1 MGHDK, CDR2 SYGVNS. The CDR3 protein is CASSGGTNNYEQYF. For the CDR3, the DNA is TGTGCCAGCAGTGGTGGGACTAACAACTACGAGCAGTACTTC.

This clonotype occurred a few times. The V call is TRBV6-1, the J call TRBJ1-2; D gene uncertain. Germline V gene data show CDR1 as MNHNS and CDR2 as SASEGT. With 6 bases removed from V and 6 bases from J, the gap between germline ends came to 14 bases. There are 13 residues in the CDR3. CDR3 DNA sequence: TGTGCCAGCAGAGGACGGTATGAGAATGGCTACACCTTC. It yields the protein CASRGRYENGYTF.

This clonotype was recorded at least ten times. The chain links TRBV3-1 to TRBJ2-3; 8 bases map to TRBD2. Germline loops: CDR1 LGHDT, CDR2 YNNKEL (reference sequence). The CDR3 runs to 17 residues. V was pared by 3 bases and J by 0 bases, with 8 bases of the junction left unmatched. The CDR3 region has the DNA TGTGCCAGCAGCCATACTAACAGCGGGGGAAGCACAGATACGCAGTATTTT. Amino acid sequence: CASSHTNSGGSTDTQYF.

The J gene is TRBJ2-3, the V gene TRBV7-6; no clear D gene. Per germline, CDR1 SGHVS and CDR2 FNYEAQ. Trimming removed 2 bases from V and 2 bases from J, with 11 bases in between. The CDR3 extends over 15 amino acids. The CDR3: CASSLSTRLTDTQYF. As DNA, the CDR3 is TGTGCCAGCAGCTTATCTACGAGGCTCACAGATACGCAGTATTTT.

Many counts were recorded for this clonotype. The CDR3 bases are TGTGCCAGCAGTCCCCTTAGGGGCTCTGGAAACACCATATATTTT. The encoded protein is CASSPLRGSGNTIYF. The chain recombines TRBV12-3 or TRBV12-4 with TRBJ1-3; a weak D match, TRBD1 (5 bases). The CDR3 consists of 15 residues. V gave up 5 bases and J gave up 0 bases, with 11 bases separating them.

V and J are TRBV20-1 and TRBJ2-1; 14 bases align to TRBD2. The CDR3 contains 14 residues. The V and J ends lost 5 bases and 4 bases, in that order; junction bases with no gene match: 1. Germline V CDR1 and CDR2: DFQATT, SNEGSKA (reference sequence). The CDR3 bases are TGCAGTGCTTGGACTAGCGGGGGGTACAATGAGCAGTTCTTC. This translates into CSAWTSGGYNEQFF.

The table lists this clonotype with many counts. The V gene is TRBV6-5, the J gene TRBJ1-1, with no clear D. This CDR3 comprises 13 residues. Trimming cost V 8 bases and J 1 base, with 11 bases left between them. Germline V CDR1 and CDR2: MNHEY, SVGAGI. The DNA of the CDR3 is TGTGCCAGCCTCGATTGGCAGAACACTGAAGCTTTCTTT. This gives the protein CASLDWQNTEAFF.

There are a few counts of this clonotype. The chain has TRBV3-1 and TRBJ1-1; 7 bases match TRBD1. V lost 4 bases and J lost 3; bases outside the gene matches: 5. This CDR3 region has 14 residues. Per the germline V gene, CDR1 is LGHDT and CDR2 is YNNKEL (reference sequence). The CDR3 sequence is CASSPTGDHTEAFF. The CDR3 DNA reads TGTGCCAGCAGCCCTACAGGGGATCACACTGAAGCTTTCTTT.

This clonotype appeared a few times. The chain uses TRBV3-1 and TRBJ2-3; perhaps TRBD2 as D (5 bases). This CDR3 region has 15 residues. From germline, CDR1 is LGHDT and CDR2 YNNKEL (reference sequence). With 1 base removed from V and 1 base from J, the gap between germline ends came to 9 bases. The CDR3: CASSQVTLGTDTQYF. The CDR3 nucleotides read TGTGCCAGCAGCCAAGTGACACTAGGCACAGATACGCAGTATTTT.

This clonotype was seen more than once but under ten times. V usage is TRBV6-2 or TRBV6-3 and J usage is TRBJ2-7; D remains ambiguous. CDR3 length: 16 amino acids. Trimming took off 5 bases at V and 1 base at J, with 18 bases between the two ends. CDR1 is MNHEY and CDR2 is SVGEGT in the germline V gene. The CDR3: CASSTHTSDSSYEQYF. The CDR3 DNA reads as TGTGCCAGCAGTACTCATACTTCCGATTCATCCTACGAGCAGTACTTC.

In its sample, this clonotype was seen a few times. V is TRBV7-9 and J is TRBJ1-2; no clear D. Germline V gives CDR1 SEHNR, CDR2 FQNEAQ (reference sequence). CDR3 length: 12 residues. Trimming shortened V by 4 bases and J by 6 bases, and 9 bases separated the two germline ends. In DNA, the CDR3 is TGTGCCAGCAGCTCCACGGAGGATGGCTACACCTTC. Translated: CASSSTEDGYTF.

This clonotype showed up many times. The rearrangement joins TRBV7-3 to TRBJ1-5; possible D gene TRBD1, 6 bases. Germline CDR1 and CDR2: SGHTA and FQGTGA. The CDR3 runs to 13 residues. V was pared by 8 bases and J by 4 bases, with 12 bases between. The CDR3 loop reads CASSYRENQPQHF. The CDR3 coding sequence is TGTGCCAGCTCCTACAGGGAGAATCAGCCCCAGCATTTT.